What follows is one T cell receptor beta chain and its context. This specimen comes from a study of PD-L1 blockade in urothelial cancer. The overall study: Of under 30 patients, about 25 were males with bladder-origin urothelial cancer. Blood was tested 3 weeks (second dose) and 6 weeks into treatment.

The time point here: pretreatment peripheral blood. It was locally advanced or metastatic urothelial carcinoma that patients had. Pretreatment sampling and on-treatment sampling together yielded between 1 and 8 samples for each patient. The repertoire was sequenced with immunoSEQ multiplex PCR; TCRdb's copy has only in-frame clones and lacks some. The sample yields about 63,000 clones, more than 80% seen once. V lost 8 bases and J lost 3, with 5 bases in between. The CDR3 runs to 10 residues. Germline assignment: CDR1 SNHLY and CDR2 FYNNEI. This chain uses TRBV2 with TRBJ2-7; D is possibly TRBD2 (5 bases). The sequence was obtained from a man aged 65 to 85 with urothelial cancer. This sample comprised PBMCs, obtained around atezolizumab (anti-PD-L1) treatment. CDR3 sequence reads: CASRDYEQYF. The CDR3 DNA reads as TGTGCCAGCCGGGACTACGAGCAGTACTTC.